These 9 T cell receptor beta chains came from one sample sequenced in a study of spatial heterogeneity in lung cancer. Using its own MiXCR run on the 5' RACE reads, TCRdb lists one record per CDR3 protein. The data show more than 95,000 distinct CDR3 sequences, with more than 9% seen just once and roughly 15% held by the top ten. The sample's time point: blood at routine non-recurrence follow-up after resection. Unsorted whole RNA of tumor, nontumor lung or frozen PBMC was sequenced. Here the sequenced sample was PBMCs, taken at follow-up. The receptors derive from a male donor with early-stage non-small cell lung cancer.

The genes are TRBV9 and TRBJ2-7; D uncertain. The CDR3 is 14 amino acids. The V gene's germline CDR1 is SGDLS and CDR2 YYNGEE. Trimming left V 4 bases short and J 0 bases short, with 11 bases between. CDR3 coding DNA: TGTGCCAGCAGCCCTTGGACGGGCTCCTACGAGCAGTACTTC. Encoded protein: CASSPWTGSYEQYF.

The chain is built from TRBV12-3 or TRBV12-4 and TRBJ2-6; tentatively, D is TRBD1 (5 bases). This CDR3 region has 15 residues. V lost 5 bases and J lost 5, with 13 bases in between. Written as DNA, the CDR3 is TGTGCCAGCAGTCGTACAGGATCGAGGGCCAACGTCCTGACTTTC. Protein product: CASSRTGSRANVLTF.

The chain recombines TRBV7-3 with TRBJ2-5; the D gene could be TRBD1 or TRBD2 (5 bases each). Trimming left V 4 bases short and J 9 bases short, with 21 bases between. The germline V gene has CDR1 SGHTA and CDR2 FQGTGA. The CDR3 consists of 15 residues. The CDR3 reads CASSSSPGTPSAQYF. CDR3 nucleotide sequence: TGTGCCAGCAGCTCCTCCCCCGGGACCCCGTCTGCCCAGTACTTC. Full variable domain (remainder filled in from reference TRBV7-3 and TRBJ2-5): GAGVSQTPSNKVTEKGKYVELRCDPISGHTALYWYRQSLGQGPEFLIYFQGTGAADDSGLPNDRFFAVRPEGSVSTLKIQRTERGDSAVYLCASSSSPGTPSAQYFGPGTRLLVL.

This clonotype was seen repeatedly, ten times or more. V is TRBV7-3 and J is TRBJ2-2; D remains ambiguous. The germline V and J ends were trimmed by 5 bases and 1 base, with 5 bases remaining between them. Germline V gene sequence: CDR1 SGHTA, CDR2 FQGTGA. The CDR3 length is 13 residues. The CDR3 is CASSPENTGELFF. The CDR3 nucleotides read TGTGCCAGCAGCCCCGAGAACACCGGGGAGCTGTTTTTT.

This clonotype appeared many times. This chain links TRBV5-1 with TRBJ2-5, with D perhaps TRBD1 (6 bases). V gave up 6 bases and J gave up 1 base, with 16 bases separating them. Germline V lookup: CDR1 SGHRS, CDR2 YFSETQ. The CDR3 runs to 15 residues. The CDR3 nucleotides are TGCGCCAGCATGGTTGGGGGCAGCTTCCAAGAGACCCAGTACTTC. This sequence encodes CASMVGGSFQETQYF.

A few counts support this clonotype. The V gene is TRBV7-3, the J gene TRBJ2-1; D gene ambiguous. Germline CDR1 and CDR2: SGHTA and FQGTGA. The CDR3 sequence is 14 residues long. V lost 1 base to trimming and J lost 4 bases, with 8 bases between them. In nucleotides, the CDR3 is TGTGCCAGCAGCTTAAACCCGAATTACAATGAGCAGTTCTTC. Amino acids: CASSLNPNYNEQFF.

This chain connects TRBV30 to TRBJ1-2; D remains unclear. The CDR3 runs 13 residues. From germline, CDR1 is GTSNPN and CDR2 SVGIG (reference sequence). V was cut by 7 bases and J by 0 bases, with 12 bases left in between. The CDR3 nucleotides are TGTGCCTCCCGAAGCCCCACTAACTATGGCTACACCTTC. Translating it yields CASRSPTNYGYTF.

A few counts support this clonotype. This chain uses TRBV19 with TRBJ2-6; 10 nucleotides line up with TRBD1. Germline lookup yields CDR1 LNHDA and CDR2 SQIVND (reference sequence). V lost 9 bases, J lost 0 bases, and 8 bases stayed unmatched. The CDR3 is 17 residues long. The CDR3 DNA is TGTGCCAGCCATCGGGACAGGGGTTCCTCTGGGGCCAACGTCCTGACTTTC. Protein sequence: CASHRDRGSSGANVLTF.

In its sample, this clonotype was seen many times. V and J are TRBV10-3 and TRBJ2-1; maybe TRBD1 (5 bases). The CDR3 has 15 residues. The germline V and J ends were trimmed by 4 bases and 3 bases, with 13 bases remaining between them. Per germline, CDR1 ENHRY and CDR2 SYGVKD. CDR3 sequence reads: CAISGLRGNYNEQFF. The CDR3, as DNA: TGTGCCATCAGTGGATTAAGGGGAAACTACAATGAGCAGTTCTTC.